This T cell receptor (beta chain) was documented in a study of T-cell reconstitution after alpha-beta-depleted transplantation in children. Whole-study results and caveats: Among T cells one year after transplant, newly produced cells accounted for most counts and diversity. Several hundred expanded graft clones reportedly supplied alpha-beta T cells about two months after transplant. Some patients' high day-60 TCRbeta diversity was attributed to recipient cells surviving conditioning.

Germline V lookup: CDR1 SEHNR, CDR2 FQNEAQ (reference sequence). The CDR3 is made up of 16 amino acids. The V gene lost 4 bases and the J gene lost 3 bases, with 18 bases spanning the gap. With respect to this clonotype: The antigen is unknown.

Molecular barcoding with unique molecular identifiers was used for the TCRbeta library. Via MiXCR, TCRdb re-called the PCR reads, giving one row per CDR3 protein. The sample includes 750,000 to 950,000 distinct CDR3 sequences, around 15% of them seen just once. This chain uses TRBV7-9 with TRBJ1-2; D perhaps matches TRBD1 (5 bases). This sample comprised PBMCs, mostly from graft donor cells, obtained 360 days after TCRalphabeta/CD19-depleted stem cell transplant. This TCR derives from a male patient under 18 who had a stem cell transplant for acute lymphoblastic leukemia, so the T cells may come from the graft donor. The chain's CDR3 is CASSSPGTLNDYGYTF. CDR3 DNA sequence: TGTGCCAGCAGCTCCCCCGGGACCCTGAATGACTATGGCTACACCTTC.